The clone carrying this T cell receptor (beta chain) was recorded only once. Germline V gives CDR1 SNHLY, CDR2 FYNNEI. The CDR3 extends over 16 amino acids. The V end lost 8 bases, the J end lost 1 base, and 19 bases lay between the germline ends. The data belong to a study of blood T cell repertoires in COVID-19. About the study: Nucleic acid was either cDNA or gDNA, and it came from T cells, B-cell-depleted T cells, or PBMCs.

Participant-given clinical history determined each cohort assignment. The protocol was immunoSEQ multiplex PCR, while the TCRdb copy is restricted to in-frame clones and leaves out a portion. The data hold about 190,000 clones, with 84% observed a single time. The rearrangement uses TRBV2 and TRBJ2-3, with D possibly TRBD2 on 6 matching bases. Sequencing was performed on PBMCs or T cells enriched from blood (not recorded which). The receptor comes from a woman younger than 45 who had been exposed to COVID-19. DNA of the CDR3: TGTGCCAGCGGCGGGGCTTATACTGAGGGCACAGATACGCAGTATTTT. Translating it yields CASGGAYTEGTDTQYF.